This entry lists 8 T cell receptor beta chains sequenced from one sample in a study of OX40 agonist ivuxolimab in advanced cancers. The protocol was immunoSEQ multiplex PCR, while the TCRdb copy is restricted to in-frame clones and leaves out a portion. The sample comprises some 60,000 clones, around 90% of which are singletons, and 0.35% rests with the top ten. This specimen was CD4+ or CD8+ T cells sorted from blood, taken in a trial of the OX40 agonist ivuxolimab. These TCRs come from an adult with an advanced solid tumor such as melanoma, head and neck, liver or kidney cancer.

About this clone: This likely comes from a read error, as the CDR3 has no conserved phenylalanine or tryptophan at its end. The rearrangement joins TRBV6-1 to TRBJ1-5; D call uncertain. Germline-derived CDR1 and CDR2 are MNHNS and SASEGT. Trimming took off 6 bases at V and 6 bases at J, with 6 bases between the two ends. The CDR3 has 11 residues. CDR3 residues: CASREGQPQHL. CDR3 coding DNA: TGTGCCAGCAGAGAGGGTCAGCCCCAGCATCTT.

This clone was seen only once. CDR3 loop: CASHPGQRFEKLFF. As DNA, the CDR3 is TGTGCCAGTCATCCGGGACAGAGATTCGAAAAACTGTTTTTT. The genes are TRBV19 and TRBJ1-4, with 7 bases identical to TRBD1. J lost 8 bases, V lost 8 bases, and 11 bases had no gene match. Germline loops: CDR1 LNHDA, CDR2 SQIVND (reference sequence). This CDR3 has 14 residues.

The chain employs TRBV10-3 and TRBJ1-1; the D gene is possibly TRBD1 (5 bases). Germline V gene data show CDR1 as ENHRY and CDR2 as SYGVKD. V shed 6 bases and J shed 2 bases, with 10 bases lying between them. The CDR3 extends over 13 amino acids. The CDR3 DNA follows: TGTGCCATCAGGGGGGGATACAACACTGAAGCTTTCTTT. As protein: CAIRGGYNTEAFF.

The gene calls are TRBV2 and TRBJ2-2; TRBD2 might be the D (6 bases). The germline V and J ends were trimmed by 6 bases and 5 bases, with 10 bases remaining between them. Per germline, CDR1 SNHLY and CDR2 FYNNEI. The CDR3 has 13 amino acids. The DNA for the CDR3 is TGTGCCAGCAGCGACCGGGGGACCGGGGAGCTGTTTTTT. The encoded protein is CASSDRGTGELFF.

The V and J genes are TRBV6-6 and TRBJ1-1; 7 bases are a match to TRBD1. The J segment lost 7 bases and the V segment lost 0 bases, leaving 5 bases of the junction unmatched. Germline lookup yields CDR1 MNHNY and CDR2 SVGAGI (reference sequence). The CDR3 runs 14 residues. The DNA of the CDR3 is TGTGCCAGCAGTTACTCCTCCAGGGGGTATGAAGCTTTCTTT. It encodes CASSYSSRGYEAFF.

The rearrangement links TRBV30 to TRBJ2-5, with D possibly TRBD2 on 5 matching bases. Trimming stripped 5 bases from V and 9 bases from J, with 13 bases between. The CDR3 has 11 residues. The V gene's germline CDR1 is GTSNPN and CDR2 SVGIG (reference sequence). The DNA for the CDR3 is TGTGCCTGGGTTCGGGGAGTGGCCCAGTACTTC. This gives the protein CAWVRGVAQYF. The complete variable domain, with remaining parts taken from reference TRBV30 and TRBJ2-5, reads SQTIHQWPATLVQPVGSPLSLECTVEGTSNPNLYWYRQAAGRGLQLLFYSVGIGQISSEVPQNLSASRPQDRQFILSSKKLLLSDSGFYLCAWVRGVAQYFGPGTRLLVL.

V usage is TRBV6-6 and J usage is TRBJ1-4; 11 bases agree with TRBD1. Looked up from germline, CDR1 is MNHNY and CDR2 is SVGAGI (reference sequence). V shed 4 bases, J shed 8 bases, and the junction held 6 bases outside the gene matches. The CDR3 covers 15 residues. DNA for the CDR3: TGTGCCAGCAGTTTAGGACAGGGGGCAGGAGAAAAACTGTTTTTT. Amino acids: CASSLGQGAGEKLFF.

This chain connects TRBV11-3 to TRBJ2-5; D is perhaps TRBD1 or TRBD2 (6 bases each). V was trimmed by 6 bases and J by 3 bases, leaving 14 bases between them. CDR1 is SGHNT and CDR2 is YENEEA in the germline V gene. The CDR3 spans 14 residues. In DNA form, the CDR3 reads TGTGCCAGCAGTCTTGGGGGGCCCGAAGAGACCCAGTACTTC. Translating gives CASSLGGPEETQYF.